This record looks at one T cell receptor beta chain sequence and its context. It lacks a known antigen. No base qualities exist here, and no much larger clone lies one base off it. Reading the germline V gene (reference sequence) gives CDR1 LNHDA and CDR2 SQIVND. Deletion took 1 base off V and 2 bases off J, with a span of 12 bases between the germline ends. Inclusive of the bounding cysteine and phenylalanine, the CDR3 is 15 residues long. Solely the CDR3 DNA is kept, with 45 bases framed from the first base. This sample was taken from a study of blood T cell repertoires in COVID-19 (dated by TCRdb to 2020 to 2021). Concerning the study at large: The collaborator samples originated in the United States, Italy and Spain and spanned the acute and convalescent phases of COVID-19. Subjects who had been exposed to COVID-19, were actively infected with it, or had recovered from it provided the deeply sampled blood TCRbeta repertoires that made up the dataset. The material from the prospective study consisted of cDNA or gDNA derived from T cells, B-cell-depleted T cells, or PBMCs. Where available, HLA class I and class II types were obtained from metadata supplied by the sample provider rather than from assay-based typing. The samples were drawn from the first 160 participants of the ongoing ImmuneRACE study and from over 950 subjects provided by 6 global collaborators. The sample metadata nearly always contained a de-identified subject ID, COVID-19 status, age in years and sex. The repertoires were released in a freely available public database meant as a resource for research on the immune response to SARS-CoV-2. Broad study findings and their caveats: How much clinical and demographic metadata was included differed by source and by participant, and the metadata was provided uncurated.

The collaborating institutions used their own protocols to collect whole blood in K2EDTA tubes. For TCRbeta analysis, collaborators shipped samples as frozen whole blood, isolated PBMCs, or DNA extracted from either of those sample types. TCRbeta CDR3 regions were amplified from genomic DNA using the immunoSEQ Assay, a bias-controlled multiplex PCR. The study's own analysis went as follows. The number of nucleated cells in each sample was estimated from the amplification of reference gene primers within the assay. To quantify the absolute abundance of each unique TCRbeta CDR3 rearrangement, sequence reads were collapsed and filtered. For each sample, productive Simpson clonality was calculated as the square root of Simpson's diversity index over productive rearrangements. This immuneACCESS table, as held by TCRdb, lists in-frame sequences with V and J called but not all clones. Of the missing ones, under half trace to an unresolved V gene in checked studies; the others have no known cause. V and J calls and clone size are as listed in that table; D and trimming were resolved from the DNA. Within this sample are 40,000 to 60,000 clones, with roughly 83% of them counted one time only. Roughly 4.4% of the sample rests with the top ten.

The source of this sequence is a man aged 50-59 years with active COVID-19. Material: peripheral blood. The sequence joins TRBV19 to TRBJ2-7, with TRBD2 tentatively as D gene (7 bases match). The CDR3 region: CASSIAGGGPYEQYF. The nucleotide sequence reads as follows: TGTGCCAGTAGTATAGCGGGGGGCGGACCCTACGAGCAGTACTTC.